The 22 T cell receptor beta chains below come from one sample, sequenced in a study of a mutant IDH1 vaccine in newly diagnosed glioma. Method: immunoSEQ multiplex PCR; TCRdb's copy keeps in-frame clones and lacks some. Of around 82,000 clones listed, more than 65% are singletons. Time point denoted: baseline, week 1 (first vaccination visit). This sample's treatment: pre-vaccination baseline after standard-of-care therapy. The sequencing here drew on PBMCs, taken from a glioma patient treated with radiotherapy, temozolomide or both. The receptors stem from a man aged 40-50 years with glioma. Some clones in this sample may be carry-over from other donors' samples.

The V call is TRBV5-6, the J call TRBJ2-2; D not certain. The CDR3 totals 12 residues. CDR1 SGHDT and CDR2 YYEEEE come from the germline V gene. Trimming pared 7 bases from V and 7 bases from J, leaving 11 bases between. This CDR3 is CASARWDGELFF. The DNA for the CDR3 is TGTGCCAGCGCCCGGTGGGACGGGGAGCTGTTTTTT.

J is TRBJ2-7 and V is TRBV7-9, with D possibly matching TRBD2 (5 bases). The CDR3 sequence is 13 residues long. V gave up 1 base and J gave up 6 bases, with 10 bases separating them. The germline V gene encodes CDR1 SEHNR and CDR2 FQNEAQ (reference sequence). The CDR3 nucleotides are TGTGCCAGCAGCTTAGGGTTAGGAGGCGAGCAGTACTTC. Translation: CASSLGLGGEQYF. Based on the CDR3 plus reference TRBV7-9 and TRBJ2-7, the full variable domain is DTGVSQNPRHKITKRGQNVTFRCDPISEHNRLYWYRQTLGQGPEFLTYFQNEAQLEKSRLLSDRFSAERPKGSFSTLEIQRTEQGDSAMYLCASSLGLGGEQYFGPGTRLTVT.

This clone was counted only a few times. V and J are TRBV5-4 and TRBJ2-7; TRBD1 matches 11 bases. The CDR3 runs 16 residues. Trimming took 2 bases from V and 3 from J; bases not matched to a gene: 7. Germline-derived CDR1 and CDR2 are SGHNT and YYREEE (reference sequence). CDR3 DNA: TGTGCCAGCAGCTTATTGGGTGGGACAGGGGGCTACGAGCAGTACTTC. This translates into CASSLLGGTGGYEQYF.

The V gene is TRBV5-1, the J gene TRBJ2-7; D uncertain. This CDR3 has 14 amino acids. CDR1 SGHRS and CDR2 YFSETQ come from the germline V gene. With 3 bases removed from V and 2 bases from J, the gap between germline ends came to 12 bases. The CDR3 protein is CASSSWTDTYEQYF. CDR3 DNA sequence: TGCGCCAGCAGCTCTTGGACCGATACCTACGAGCAGTACTTC.

Written as DNA, the CDR3 is TGTGCCAGCAGCTTAACAGGGGGTTTAGAAAAACTGTTTTTT. This translates into CASSLTGGLEKLFF. The rearrangement joins TRBV11-2 to TRBJ1-4; TRBD1 matches at 8 bases. With V trimmed by 2 bases and J by 8 bases, 4 bases remained unmatched. This CDR3 comprises 14 residues. Germline CDR1 SGHAT, CDR2 FQNNGV.

This clone has a single count. The V and J genes are TRBV6-6 and TRBJ2-2; D is ambiguous. There are 14 residues in the CDR3. The germline V gene has CDR1 MNHNY and CDR2 SVGAGI (reference sequence). The V end lost 0 bases, the J end lost 4 bases, and 6 bases lay between the germline ends. DNA of the CDR3: TGTGCCAGCAGTTACTCAGAGCTCACCGGGGAGCTGTTTTTT. The encoded protein is CASSYSELTGELFF.

The chain recombines TRBV7-8 with TRBJ2-1, with 7 nucleotides matching TRBD2. V lost 7 bases to trimming and J lost 8 bases; unmatched junction nucleotides: 8. Germline-derived CDR1 and CDR2 are SGHVS and FQNEAQ. The CDR3 runs 13 residues. The CDR3 nucleotides read TGTGCCAGCACCTGGGGGGGTTTCGATGAGCAGTTCTTC. Translation gives CASTWGGFDEQFF.

This chain connects TRBV6-6 to TRBJ1-1; 7 nucleotides line up with TRBD1. V gave up 4 bases and J gave up 6 bases; unmatched junction bases: 5. The length of the CDR3 is 13 residues. Germline CDR1 reads MNHNY; CDR2 reads SVGAGI (reference sequence). DNA of the CDR3: TGTGCCAGCAGTTGGGAGGGGGCGGCTGAAGCTTTCTTT. Translating it yields CASSWEGAAEAFF.

This sequence joins TRBV4-2 and TRBJ1-2, with D hard to call. CDR1 and CDR2 (germline): LGHNA, YNFKEQ. The CDR3 covers 14 residues. Trimming stripped 0 bases from V and 0 bases from J, with 5 bases between. The CDR3 region is CASSQEAANYGYTF. CDR3 DNA sequence: TGTGCCAGCAGCCAAGAGGCAGCTAACTATGGCTACACCTTC.

The V call is TRBV7-9, the J call TRBJ2-7, with TRBD1 matching over 8 bases. V was clipped by 3 bases and J by 5 bases; unmatched bases: 18. CDR3 length equals 18 residues. The germline V gene encodes CDR1 SEHNR and CDR2 FQNEAQ (reference sequence). The CDR3 DNA sequence: TGTGCCAGCAGCTTTTTAACTTCGCGAGACAGGGGCTCAGACGAGCAGTACTTC. This gives the protein CASSFLTSRDRGSDEQYF.

The V and J genes are TRBV4-1 and TRBJ1-4, with D possibly being TRBD1 (5 bases). The CDR3 consists of 16 residues. V dropped 1 base and J dropped 0 bases, with 9 bases sitting between them. Per germline, CDR1 MGHRA and CDR2 YSYEKL. CDR3 DNA sequence: TGCGCCAGCAGCCAAGCGGGGACGTCAACTAATGAAAAACTGTTTTTT. Its protein is CASSQAGTSTNEKLFF.

V is TRBV7-8 and J is TRBJ1-2; 9 nucleotides match TRBD1. The CDR3 is 15 amino acids. J lost 7 bases, V lost 5 bases, and 11 bases had no gene match. Germline CDR1 is SGHVS and CDR2 is FQNEAQ. CDR3: CASSRRDRDWAGYTF. In DNA form, the CDR3 reads TGTGCCAGCAGCAGGAGGGACAGGGATTGGGCTGGCTACACCTTC.

V is TRBV15 and J is TRBJ2-7, with 10 positions matching TRBD1. The CDR3 contains 16 residues. The ends lost 4 bases at V and 3 bases at J; junction bases unmatched: 9. Germline-derived CDR1 and CDR2 are LNHNV and YYDKDF (reference sequence). CDR3 DNA sequence: TGTGCCACCAGCAAAGAGACAGGGGGCACCGACTACGAGCAGTACTTC. Residues: CATSKETGGTDYEQYF.

CDR3 sequence: CSVEGGKKDHQETQYF. The CDR3 bases are TGCAGCGTTGAAGGAGGAAAGAAGGACCATCAAGAGACCCAGTACTTC. The V gene is TRBV29-1, the J gene TRBJ2-5; no clear D gene. The V end was cut by 1 base, the J end by 2 bases, with 17 bases between. The germline gives CDR1 SQVTM, CDR2 ANQGSEA. The CDR3 is made up of 16 amino acids.

This clone was found once. V and J are TRBV5-1 and TRBJ2-1, with 7 bases matching TRBD2. The CDR3 is 13 residues long. Germline assignment: CDR1 SGHRS and CDR2 YFSETQ. Germline trimming cut 5 bases from V and 1 base from J; bases unmatched to any gene: 0. The CDR3 region has the DNA TGCGCCAGCAGGCGGGGGTCCTACAATGAGCAGTTCTTC. It encodes CASRRGSYNEQFF.

This clone was found once. This sequence joins TRBV6-5 and TRBJ2-4; weak D call: TRBD1 (5 bases). Trimming cost V 4 bases and J 6 bases, with 13 bases left between them. In germline, CDR1 is MNHEY, CDR2 SVGAGI. The CDR3 covers 14 residues. CDR3 residues: CASSSTRDGNIQYF. The CDR3 DNA follows: TGTGCCAGCAGTTCCACCAGGGATGGAAACATTCAGTACTTC.

This clone was found a few times. The chain links TRBV6-1 to TRBJ1-1; D is undetermined. Germline CDR1 reads MNHNS; CDR2 reads SASEGT. CDR3 size: 13 residues. V gave up 6 bases and J gave up 9 bases, with 17 bases separating them. CDR3 loop: CASRTEIREKAFF. Here the CDR3 DNA reads TGTGCCAGCAGGACGGAGATCCGAGAGAAAGCTTTCTTT.

The genes are TRBV5-1 and TRBJ2-1; the match to TRBD2 covers 15 bases. The CDR3 contains 15 residues. The germline V gene encodes CDR1 SGHRS and CDR2 YFSETQ. With 2 bases clipped from V and 7 bases from J, the junction kept 1 base outside the gene matches. As DNA, the CDR3 is TGCGCCAGCAGCTTCGGACTAGCGGGGGGGAATGAGCAGTTCTTC. This sequence encodes CASSFGLAGGNEQFF.

The genes are TRBV2 and TRBJ1-1, with D maybe TRBD1 (5 bases). The CDR3 totals 16 residues. V gave up 4 bases and J gave up 3 bases, with 18 bases separating them. Germline loops: CDR1 SNHLY, CDR2 FYNNEI. CDR3 residues: CASSGSLGTGDTEAFF. CDR3 bases: TGTGCCAGCAGTGGGAGTCTTGGGACGGGGGACACTGAAGCTTTCTTT.

The chain combines TRBV9 with TRBJ1-2; a possible D gene is TRBD1 (6 bases). The V end was cut by 3 bases, the J end by 4 bases, with 10 bases between. The CDR3 runs 13 residues. Germline assignment: CDR1 SGDLS and CDR2 YYNGEE. CDR3 sequence reads: CASSAQGFYGYTF. The CDR3 nucleotides read TGTGCCAGCAGCGCACAGGGTTTCTATGGCTACACCTTC.

The chain employs TRBV6-5 and TRBJ1-5; D is possibly TRBD1 (6 bases). The CDR3 is 14 residues long. The V gene lost 5 bases and the J gene lost 3 bases, with 11 bases spanning the gap. CDR1 and CDR2 (germline): MNHEY, SVGAGI. CDR3 DNA sequence: TGTGCCAGCAGTCTGCAGGGGAACAATCAGCCCCAGCATTTT. Translated: CASSLQGNNQPQHF.

The genes are TRBV2 and TRBJ2-1; 8 positions agree with TRBD1. Per the germline V gene, CDR1 is SNHLY and CDR2 is FYNNEI. The CDR3 loop spans 13 amino acids. The V and J ends lost 6 bases and 9 bases, in that order; junction bases with no gene match: 7. Here the CDR3 reads CASSGDRSGEQFF. The CDR3 coding sequence is TGTGCCAGCAGCGGGGACAGGTCGGGTGAGCAGTTCTTC.